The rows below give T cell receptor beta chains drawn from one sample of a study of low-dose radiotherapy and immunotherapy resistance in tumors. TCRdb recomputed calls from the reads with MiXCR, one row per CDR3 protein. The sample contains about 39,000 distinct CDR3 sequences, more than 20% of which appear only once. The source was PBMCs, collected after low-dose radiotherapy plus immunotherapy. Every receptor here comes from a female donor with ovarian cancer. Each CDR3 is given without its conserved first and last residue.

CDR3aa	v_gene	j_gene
ASSYSMGIF	TRBV6-8	TRBJ1-1
SVELPVGGLTDTQY	TRBV29-1	TRBJ2-3
ASSLLAGPGYEQY	TRBV27	TRBJ2-7
ASSFRQNSGANVLT	TRBV5-1	TRBJ2-6
ASSQESYNEQF	TRBV4-1	TRBJ2-1
ASSYSRGRHEQY	TRBV6-5	TRBJ2-7